These 30 T cell receptor beta chains were sequenced from one sample in a study of blood T cell repertoires in COVID-19. The method was immunoSEQ multiplex PCR; TCRdb's version includes in-frame clones alone and lacks a portion of them. The table has roughly 180,000 clones, around four fifths seen once. Material: peripheral blood. These receptors all come from a woman in her 30s with acute or convalescent COVID-19.

This clone appeared a few times. The chain employs TRBV18 and TRBJ2-7; TRBD1 might be the D (5 bases). Germline-derived CDR1 and CDR2 are KGHSH and LQKENI. The V and J ends lost 6 bases and 1 base respectively, with 16 bases between them. This CDR3 is built from 15 residues. The CDR3 loop reads CASSLFQGKSYEQYF. In nucleotides, the CDR3 is TGTGCCAGCTCGCTTTTCCAGGGCAAATCCTACGAGCAGTACTTC. The variable domain in full, with the rest retrieved from reference TRBV18 and TRBJ2-7, is NAGVMQNPRHLVRRRGQEARLRCSPMKGHSHVYWYRQLPEEGLKFMVYLQKENIIDESGMPKERFSAEFPKEGPSILRIQQVVRGDSAAYFCASSLFQGKSYEQYFGPGTRLTVT.

This chain links TRBV24-1 with TRBJ1-5; D is uncertain. The V gene lost 2 bases and the J gene lost 6 bases, with 7 bases spanning the gap. The CDR3 contains 13 residues. Germline assignment: CDR1 KGHDR and CDR2 SFDVKD. The CDR3: CATSDSGGQPQHF. The CDR3, as DNA: TGTGCCACCAGTGATTCAGGTGGTCAGCCCCAGCATTTT.

The rearrangement joins TRBV18 to TRBJ1-2, with TRBD1 matching over 8 bases. The V segment lost 3 bases and the J segment 6 bases; nucleotides outside the gene matches: 9. Per germline, CDR1 KGHSH and CDR2 LQKENI. This CDR3 has 15 amino acids. CDR3 amino acids: CASSPTRGPSDGYTF. In DNA form, the CDR3 reads TGTGCCAGCTCACCGACCAGGGGGCCCTCTGATGGCTACACCTTC.

The chain joins TRBV19 to TRBJ2-3; D might be TRBD2 (6 bases). The CDR3 totals 14 residues. Trimming shortened V by 3 bases and J by 3 bases, and 10 bases separated the two germline ends. Germline CDR1 and CDR2: LNHDA and SQIVND (reference sequence). The CDR3 nucleotides read TGTGCCAGTAGTATCTTCAGCGGGACAGATACGCAGTATTTT. Translated, it gives CASSIFSGTDTQYF.

The J gene is TRBJ1-5, the V gene TRBV7-6; tentatively, D is TRBD1 (5 bases). From germline, CDR1 is SGHVS and CDR2 FNYEAQ. CDR3 size: 11 residues. Trimming took off 2 bases at V and 11 bases at J, with 7 bases between the two ends. CDR3 sequence: CASSLRRAQHF. The CDR3 region has the DNA TGTGCCAGCAGCTTACGCAGGGCCCAGCATTTT.

The V and J genes are TRBV28 and TRBJ2-7; D uncertain. CDR3 length equals 14 residues. Trimming stripped 4 bases from V and 2 bases from J, with 12 bases between. CDR1 and CDR2 (germline): MDHEN, SYDVKM. CDR3 loop: CASSSSGYPYEQYF. The CDR3 DNA reads as TGTGCCAGCAGTTCATCAGGCTACCCCTACGAGCAGTACTTC.

V gene TRBV28 combines with J gene TRBJ1-5; no definite D call. Germline V CDR1 and CDR2: MDHEN, SYDVKM. The CDR3 length is 15 residues. The ends were cut back, 2 bases at V and 0 bases at J, with 8 bases in the middle. This CDR3 reads CASSLRDNSNQPQHF. CDR3 sequence (DNA): TGTGCCAGCAGTTTACGCGACAATAGCAATCAGCCCCAGCATTTT. Based on the CDR3 plus reference TRBV28 and TRBJ1-5, the full variable domain is DVKVTQSSRYLVKRTGEKVFLECVQDMDHENMFWYRQDPGLGLRLIYFSYDVKMKEKGDIPEGYSVSREKKERFSLILESASTNQTSMYLCASSLRDNSNQPQHFGDGTRLSIL.

The J gene is TRBJ2-7, the V gene TRBV5-1; TRBD1 matches at 8 bases. The ends lost 4 bases at V and 8 bases at J; junction bases unmatched: 5. CDR3 length: 12 residues. Germline CDR1 SGHRS, CDR2 YFSETQ. CDR3 DNA: TGCGCCAGCAGCCCGGACAGGGATAAGCAGTACTTC. Amino acids: CASSPDRDKQYF.

The chain is built from TRBV12-5 and TRBJ2-5, with TRBD2 matching 7 bases. The CDR3 has 14 amino acids. From germline, CDR1 is LGHNT and CDR2 FRNRAP. With V trimmed by 1 base and J by 5 bases, 4 bases remained unmatched. The CDR3 loop is CASGLAGRGETQYF. The CDR3 DNA reads as TGTGCTAGTGGTTTGGCGGGGCGGGGGGAGACCCAGTACTTC.

The gene calls are TRBV3-1 (or the pseudogene TRBV3-2) and TRBJ1-6; a weak D match, TRBD1 (5 bases). Germline assignment: CDR1 LGHDT and CDR2 YNNKEL (reference sequence). This CDR3 is 13 amino acids long. The germline V and J ends were trimmed by 3 bases and 9 bases, with 9 bases remaining between them. The CDR3 loop is CASSHRVSSPLHF. DNA of the CDR3: TGTGCCAGCAGCCACAGGGTTAGTTCACCCCTCCACTTT.

V is TRBV10-3 and J is TRBJ2-7; D remains ambiguous. The length of the CDR3 is 14 residues. CDR1 is ENHRY and CDR2 is SYGVKD in the germline V gene. The V end lost 8 bases, the J end lost 7 bases, and 21 bases lay between the germline ends. This CDR3 reads CAIAGLPIVGEQYF. The CDR3 DNA reads as TGTGCCATCGCAGGCCTCCCGATTGTTGGGGAGCAGTACTTC.

V and J are TRBV18 and TRBJ1-5; TRBD1 matches 9 bases. The V segment lost 4 bases and the J segment 4 bases; nucleotides outside the gene matches: 2. Germline V lookup: CDR1 KGHSH, CDR2 LQKENI. The CDR3 extends over 14 amino acids. CDR3 sequence (DNA): TGTGCCAGCTCACTGGGACAGGGTAATCAGCCCCAGCATTTT. Translated: CASSLGQGNQPQHF.

The chain recombines TRBV5-6 with TRBJ2-1; TRBD2 aligns across 7 bases. CDR1 and CDR2 from the germline V gene are SGHDT and YYEEEE. The CDR3 extends over 15 amino acids. After removal of 2 bases from V and 2 bases from J, the junction contained 4 bases not matched to a gene. The CDR3: CASSFGGSTYNEQFF. In nucleotides, the CDR3 is TGTGCCAGCAGCTTCGGCGGGAGTACCTACAATGAGCAGTTCTTC.

The V gene is TRBV7-2, the J gene TRBJ2-2; 12 nucleotides agree with TRBD1. Trimming at V came to 2 bases and at J to 7 bases, leaving 11 bases not matched to a gene. CDR1 SGHTA and CDR2 FQGNSA come from the germline V gene. The CDR3 is 18 residues long. The CDR3 bases are TGTGCCAGCAGCTTAAGGACCCGGGACAGGGGGCTTTTCGGGGAGCTGTTTTTT. This encodes CASSLRTRDRGLFGELFF.

CDR3 sequence reads: CASSYTGLGVFEQYF. The CDR3 nucleotides read TGTGCCAGCAGTTACACGGGACTAGGTGTATTCGAGCAGTACTTC. The chain employs TRBV6-2 or TRBV6-3 and TRBJ2-7; TRBD2 agrees at 8 bases. J was trimmed by 6 bases and V by 2 bases; bases with no gene match: 9. The CDR3 runs 15 residues. Germline V lookup: CDR1 MNHEY, CDR2 SVGEGT.

The chain employs TRBV4-3 and TRBJ1-5; D perhaps matches TRBD1 (6 bases). The CDR3 has 15 residues. Looked up from germline, CDR1 is LGHNA and CDR2 is YSLEER. The V gene lost 1 base and the J gene lost 3 bases, with 10 bases spanning the gap. The CDR3 reads CASSQGTDLNQPQHF. The CDR3 DNA reads TGCGCCAGCAGCCAAGGGACAGACCTCAATCAGCCCCAGCATTTT.

This rearrangement joins TRBV4-1 to TRBJ1-2; 7 bases are a match to TRBD1. From germline, CDR1 is MGHRA and CDR2 YSYEKL. The CDR3 length is 14 residues. The ends lost 2 bases at V and 4 bases at J; junction bases unmatched: 4. For the CDR3, the DNA is TGCGCCAGCAGCCAAACAGGGGTCCCCTATGGCTACACCTTC. This encodes CASSQTGVPYGYTF.

CDR3 sequence: CASSYGGGPRFF. CDR3 DNA: TGTGCCAGCAGTTACGGGGGGGGCCCAAGGTTCTTC. The genes are TRBV6-5 and TRBJ2-1; maybe TRBD2 (7 bases). Germline CDR1 is MNHEY and CDR2 is SVGAGI. CDR3 length equals 12 residues. V was trimmed by 2 bases and J by 15 bases, leaving 14 bases between them.

The chain links TRBV4-3 to TRBJ2-3; D is possibly TRBD2 (5 bases). V dropped 3 bases and J dropped 4 bases, with 20 bases sitting between them. The CDR3 is made up of 17 amino acids. Germline-derived CDR1 and CDR2 are LGHNA and YSLEER. Here the CDR3 DNA reads TGCGCCAGCAGCCAGGAATTAGCCGTCGGGGAGTCAGATACGCAGTATTTT. This translates into CASSQELAVGESDTQYF.

This sequence joins TRBV29-1 and TRBJ1-1; 8 bases map to TRBD1. The CDR3 has 13 residues. V lost 5 bases and J lost 4; bases outside the gene matches: 6. The germline gives CDR1 SQVTM, CDR2 ANQGSEA. The CDR3 sequence is CSVSNRGTTEAFF. CDR3 DNA sequence: TGCAGCGTTTCAAACAGGGGGACCACTGAAGCTTTCTTT.

The genes are TRBV2 and TRBJ1-2; D remains ambiguous. The V gene lost 4 bases and the J gene lost 3 bases, with 12 bases spanning the gap. The CDR3 has 14 amino acids. Germline V gene sequence: CDR1 SNHLY, CDR2 FYNNEI. The CDR3 loop is CASSVRGSDYGYTF. The CDR3 DNA follows: TGTGCCAGCAGTGTGCGGGGTAGCGACTATGGCTACACCTTC.

The J gene is TRBJ1-2, the V gene TRBV3-1 (or the pseudogene TRBV3-2); TRBD1 matches at 8 bases. CDR1 LGHDT and CDR2 YNNKEL come from the germline V gene (reference sequence). V gave up 8 bases and J gave up 2 bases; unmatched junction bases: 7. CDR3 length: 14 residues. The CDR3 region has the DNA TGTGCCAGCGCCTTGACAGGGGTCAACTATGGCTACACCTTC. It is translated as CASALTGVNYGYTF.

V and J are TRBV28 and TRBJ1-4, with TRBD1 matching over 10 bases. J lost 10 bases, V lost 7 bases, and 9 bases had no gene match. The CDR3 length is 14 residues. Germline V lookup: CDR1 MDHEN, CDR2 SYDVKM. The CDR3 DNA reads as TGTGCCAGCATCGAGGGACAGGGGAGAGGAAAACTGTTTTTT. It yields the protein CASIEGQGRGKLFF.

The chain couples TRBV7-8 to TRBJ2-1, with TRBD2 as a possible D gene (6 bases). The CDR3 is 12 residues long. The germline V gene has CDR1 SGHVS and CDR2 FQNEAQ. V was shortened by 5 bases and J by 8 bases, with 10 bases between the two germline ends. The DNA of the CDR3 is TGTGCCAGCAGCCAGAGGAGGGATGAGCAGTTCTTC. Its translation is CASSQRRDEQFF.

V and J are TRBV4-2 and TRBJ2-3; TRBD1 matches 9 bases. This CDR3 has 16 residues. CDR1 is LGHNA, CDR2 YNFKEQ, per germline. After removal of 1 base from V and 3 bases from J, the junction contained 5 bases not matched to a gene. The CDR3 bases are TGTGCCAGCAGCCAAGCCACAGGGGGCAAGACAGATACGCAGTATTTT. Translation: CASSQATGGKTDTQYF.

This clone was found a few times. The chain couples TRBV28 to TRBJ2-3; 7 positions agree with TRBD2. CDR3 length equals 15 residues. Germline lookup yields CDR1 MDHEN and CDR2 SYDVKM. Trimming cost V 8 bases and J 4 bases; bases outside gene matches: 12. This chain's CDR3 is CASLQSVAGSDTQYF. CDR3 DNA sequence: TGTGCCAGCCTTCAGTCTGTAGCGGGCTCAGATACGCAGTATTTT.

This clone was seen a single time. The J gene is TRBJ1-2, the V gene TRBV19; maybe TRBD1 (6 bases). CDR1 is LNHDA and CDR2 is SQIVND in the germline V gene (reference sequence). V was clipped by 4 bases and J by 8 bases, with 17 bases between them. The CDR3 length is 14 residues. CDR3 loop: CASSTLGGAGGYTF. The CDR3 DNA reads TGTGCCAGTAGTACCCTCGGGGGGGCCGGGGGCTACACCTTC.

The chain uses TRBV4-2 and TRBJ2-5; a weak D match, TRBD2 (6 bases). The V gene lost 1 base and the J gene lost 0 bases, with 12 bases spanning the gap. CDR1 is LGHNA, CDR2 YNFKEQ, per germline. There are 16 residues in the CDR3. The DNA for the CDR3 is TGTGCCAGCAGCCAAGTTGCGGCGGGAAACCAAGAGACCCAGTACTTC. Translating gives CASSQVAAGNQETQYF.

The V and J genes are TRBV19 and TRBJ2-3; D not resolved. CDR1 and CDR2 from the germline V gene are LNHDA and SQIVND (reference sequence). The V end lost 5 bases, the J end lost 2 bases, and 11 bases lay between the germline ends. CDR3 length: 14 amino acids. Here the CDR3 reads CASSFARFTDTQYF. CDR3 sequence (DNA): TGTGCCAGTAGTTTCGCTAGGTTCACAGATACGCAGTATTTT.

The chain has TRBV7-9 and TRBJ1-1; D possibly corresponds to TRBD1 (5 bases). Per germline, CDR1 SEHNR and CDR2 FQNEAQ (reference sequence). The CDR3 sequence is 11 residues long. V lost 8 bases, J lost 1 base, and 5 bases lay in between. The CDR3 coding sequence is TGTGCCAGCGACAGGAACACTGAAGCTTTCTTT. Its translation is CASDRNTEAFF.